A selection of T cell receptor beta chains follows, all from one sample in a study of blood T cells in healthy people across ages. TCRdb redid the calling of the 5' RACE reads with MiXCR, one entry per CDR3 protein. The profile shows 1.5 million to 1.8 million distinct CDR3 sequences, 42% of them singletons. Specimen: blood. The receptors shown here come from a woman aged 18 to 35 in good health. Each CDR3 is given with its conserved first and last residue. A D gene is named only where the DNA matches it firmly. Clone sizes are given selectively: once, few, many, or a class where the clone is expanded.

v_gene	d_gene	j_gene	len	abundance	CDR3nt	CDR3aa
TRBV14	NA	TRBJ1-4	14	once	TGTGCCAGCAGCCGGAACAGACAAAATGAAAAACTGTTTTTT	CASSRNRQNEKLFF
TRBV27	TRBD1	TRBJ1-4	13	NA	TGTGCCAGCAGTTACAGGGGTTATGAAAAACTGTTTTTT	CASSYRGYEKLFF
TRBV12-3/TRBV12-4	NA	TRBJ2-1	12	NA	TGTGCCAGCAGTTTCAGGGCCTATGAGCAGTTCTTC	CASSFRAYEQFF
TRBV4-1	TRBD2	TRBJ2-5	16	few	TGCGCCAGCAGCCGCGGACTAGCGGGGGATAAAGAGACCCAGTACTTC	CASSRGLAGDKETQYF
TRBV7-2	TRBD2	TRBJ2-7	14	many	TGTGCCAGCAGCTTCGTAGGACTAGCAGGAGAGCAGTACTTC	CASSFVGLAGEQYF
TRBV7-9	NA	TRBJ2-3	17	few	TGTGCCAGCACCCCGGGATGGGTAGGACTGGCTACAGATACGCAGTATTTT	CASTPGWVGLATDTQYF
TRBV29-1	NA	TRBJ1-6	17	few	TGCAGCGTCCTAAGATGGTATACAATCAGGGAGGTTTCACCCCTCCACTTT	CSVLRWYTIREVSPLHF
TRBV6-1	TRBD2	TRBJ2-5	14	few	TGTGCCAGCAGTGAGGGGACTAGCTTCGAGACCCAGTACTTC	CASSEGTSFETQYF
TRBV12-3/TRBV12-4	NA	TRBJ1-6	13	NA	TGTGCCAGCAGTGGATCTGAGAATTCACCCCTCCACTTT	CASSGSENSPLHF
TRBV6-2/TRBV6-3	NA	TRBJ2-3	13	few	TGTGCCAGCAGCAGGGTTATCTTCGATACGCAGTATTTT	CASSRVIFDTQYF
TRBV20-1	NA	TRBJ1-4	11	few	TGCATGACGGGGGCTAATGAAAAACTGTTTTTT	CMTGANEKLFF
TRBV27	NA	TRBJ2-7	15	few	TGTGCCAGCAGTTTAGCGGGCGGGCCAGGGAACGAGCAGTACTTC	CASSLAGGPGNEQYF
TRBV20-1	TRBD2	TRBJ2-4	19	once	TGCAGTGCTAGACCTCCGGGTGGGACTAGCGGGAGTCGGGTAAACATTCAGTACTTC	CSARPPGGTSGSRVNIQYF
TRBV21-1	NA	TRBJ2-5	17	once	TGTGCCAGCAGCAAACCCTTACAGGGGGCGAACCAAGAGACCCAGTACTTC	CASSKPLQGANQETQYF
TRBV18	NA	TRBJ1-6	15	NA	TGTGCCAGCTCACCGACGGGGGGGGAGAATTCACCCCTCCACTTT	CASSPTGGENSPLHF
TRBV7-9	NA	TRBJ2-7	13	NA	TGTGTCAGCAGAAATTCGGGGGCCTACGAGCAGTACTTC	CVSRNSGAYEQYF
TRBV20-1	TRBD2	TRBJ2-1	17	few	TGCAGTGCTAGAGGTTCTAGCGGGAGAGGGAGATACAATGAGCAGTTCTTC	CSARGSSGRGRYNEQFF
TRBV20-1	NA	TRBJ2-7	13	few	TGCAGTGCTAGGGGTGCTCGCGGGGTCGAGCAGTACTTC	CSARGARGVEQYF
TRBV12-3/TRBV12-4	TRBD1	TRBJ1-1	17	NA	TGTGCCAGCAGTTTGGGCCTCCGGGACAGGGTAAACACTGAAGCTTTCTTT	CASSLGLRDRVNTEAFF
TRBV4-3	NA	TRBJ1-2	15	NA	TGCGCCAGCAGCCTGCAGACGGGCCAAGGCTATGGCTACACCTTC	CASSLQTGQGYGYTF
TRBV6-2/TRBV6-3	NA	TRBJ1-1	12	NA	TGTGCCAGCAGCGTGGGGTGGGATGAAGCTTTCTTT	CASSVGWDEAFF
TRBV6-6	NA	TRBJ2-1	12	NA	TGTGCCAGCAGCCCCACTAGTTGGGAGCAGTTCTTC	CASSPTSWEQFF
TRBV29-1	NA	TRBJ2-3	12	NA	TGCAGCGCAAACCCTGGGGAAGATACGCAGTATTTT	CSANPGEDTQYF
TRBV20-1	NA	TRBJ1-5	15	NA	TGCAGTGCTAGAGAGGACGGGAATAGCAATCAGCCCCAGCATTTT	CSAREDGNSNQPQHF
TRBV5-1	TRBD1	TRBJ2-5	13	many	TGCGCCAGCAGCTTCGACAGGGCCGAGACCCAGTACTTC	CASSFDRAETQYF
TRBV14	NA	TRBJ2-7	15	NA	TGTGCCAGCAGCCAGGGATCCTCAGCTCCTTACGAGCAGTACTTC	CASSQGSSAPYEQYF
TRBV12-3/TRBV12-4	TRBD2	TRBJ2-1	12	NA	TGTGCCAGCAGCCGGAGCGGGGGGGTGCCGTTCTTC	CASSRSGGVPFF
TRBV4-2	TRBD2	TRBJ2-1	16	NA	TGTGCCAGCAGCCCCCAAGGGGCGGGAGGGTTCAATGAGCAGTTCTTC	CASSPQGAGGFNEQFF
TRBV7-2	NA	TRBJ2-1	11	NA	TGTGCCAGCAGCTTTAAGAATGAGCAGTTCTTC	CASSFKNEQFF
TRBV7-2	NA	TRBJ1-4	15	few	TGTGCCAGCAGCTCCCCAACGGGGGTAGTTGAAAAACTGTTTTTT	CASSSPTGVVEKLFF
TRBV28	NA	TRBJ2-2	16	once	TGTGCCAGCAGCCCTATCGACACCCCGGTGACCGGGGAGCTGTTTTTT	CASSPIDTPVTGELFF
TRBV6-5	TRBD2	TRBJ2-7	17	NA	TGTGCCAGCAGTTACTCGAGGTTGGCGGGAGACTCCTACGAGCAGTACTTC	CASSYSRLAGDSYEQYF
TRBV7-9	NA	TRBJ1-4	16	NA	TGTGCCAGCAGCTTTCCTACAGGGCGGACTAATGAAAAACTGTTTTTT	CASSFPTGRTNEKLFF